This TCR beta chain was observed in a study of OX40 agonist ivuxolimab in advanced cancers. Study overall: Patients in the trial were receiving intravenous ivuxolimab every 2 weeks, at doses of 0.01 to 10 mg/kg. Patients achieving partial responses numbered three: one hepatocellular carcinoma case and two cutaneous melanoma cases. Regarding the study as a whole: Clonal expansion was seen in CD4+ and CD8+ blood T cells by week 6 at 0.1 to 3.0 mg/kg. Expanded clones tended on average to be more numerous among CD8+ T cells than CD4+.

The protocol was immunoSEQ multiplex PCR, while the TCRdb copy is restricted to in-frame clones and leaves out a portion. The table has around 75,000 clones, around 88% seen once. The CDR3 loop spans 16 amino acids. The germline V gene has CDR1 SGHKS and CDR2 YYEKEE (reference sequence). V lost 0 bases to trimming and J lost 0 bases, with 13 bases between them. On this clone: The antigen remains unidentified.

The chain joins TRBV5-5 to TRBJ2-7; TRBD1 might be the D (5 bases). The starting material was CD4+ or CD8+ T cells sorted from blood, obtained in a trial of the OX40 agonist ivuxolimab. This TCR was sampled from an adult with an advanced solid tumor such as melanoma, head and neck, liver or kidney cancer. DNA of the CDR3: TGTGCCAGCAGCTTGGCCGGGCAGGGTAGCTCCTACGAGCAGTACTTC. Its translation: CASSLAGQGSSYEQYF.